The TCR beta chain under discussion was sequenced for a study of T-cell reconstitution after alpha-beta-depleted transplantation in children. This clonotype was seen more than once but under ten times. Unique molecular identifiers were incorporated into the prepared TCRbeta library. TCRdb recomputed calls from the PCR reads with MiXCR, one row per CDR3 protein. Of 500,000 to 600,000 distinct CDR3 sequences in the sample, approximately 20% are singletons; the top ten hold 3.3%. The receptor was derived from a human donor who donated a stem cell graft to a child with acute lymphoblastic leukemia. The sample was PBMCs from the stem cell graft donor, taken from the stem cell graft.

The CDR3 coding sequence is TGTGCCAGCAGCCCCCCAGTCGCTAGCGGGAGGGACCAAGAGACCCAGTACTTC. This sequence encodes CASSPPVASGRDQETQYF. V and J are TRBV11-1 and TRBJ2-5; TRBD2 matches 12 bases. Germline values: CDR1 SGHAT, CDR2 FQDESV (reference sequence). The junction had 10 bases not matched to a gene; V was cut back by 5 bases and J by 0 bases. CDR3 length: 18 residues.